The 3 T cell receptor beta chains listed next were all sequenced from one sample in a study of blood T cell repertoires in COVID-19. Only in-frame clones appear in the TCRdb table, and some are missing; sequencing was by immunoSEQ multiplex PCR. Of fewer than 200,000 clones listed, about 80% are singletons. The sequenced material came from PBMCs or T cells enriched from blood (not recorded which). These TCRs come from a man aged 50 to 60 who had recovered from COVID-19.

The chain employs TRBV10-2 and TRBJ2-3; 15 bases line up with TRBD2. Germline loops: CDR1 WSHSY, CDR2 SAAADI. V gave up 6 bases and J gave up 0 bases; unmatched junction bases: 4. The CDR3 is 17 residues long. DNA for the CDR3: TGCGCCAGCAGACCGGGACTAGCGGGGGGAAGCACAGATACGCAGTATTTT. Translating gives CASRPGLAGGSTDTQYF.

The chain combines TRBV24-1 with TRBJ1-2; a possible D gene is TRBD1 (5 bases). V lost 5 bases, J lost 8 bases, and 14 bases lay in between. Per the germline V gene, CDR1 is KGHDR and CDR2 is SFDVKD. This CDR3 spans 13 amino acids. In nucleotides, the CDR3 is TGTGCCACCAGTGTTGGGGCAGCATACGGCTACACCTTC. The encoded protein is CATSVGAAYGYTF.

This chain connects TRBV6-5 to TRBJ2-2; a possible D gene is TRBD1 (6 bases). CDR3 length equals 14 residues. Germline CDR1 is MNHEY and CDR2 is SVGAGI. The V end lost 5 bases, the J end lost 6 bases, and 13 bases lay between the germline ends. As DNA, the CDR3 is TGTGCCAGCAGTCCACGCAGGGGTTCCGGGGAGCTGTTTTTT. Encoded protein: CASSPRRGSGELFF.